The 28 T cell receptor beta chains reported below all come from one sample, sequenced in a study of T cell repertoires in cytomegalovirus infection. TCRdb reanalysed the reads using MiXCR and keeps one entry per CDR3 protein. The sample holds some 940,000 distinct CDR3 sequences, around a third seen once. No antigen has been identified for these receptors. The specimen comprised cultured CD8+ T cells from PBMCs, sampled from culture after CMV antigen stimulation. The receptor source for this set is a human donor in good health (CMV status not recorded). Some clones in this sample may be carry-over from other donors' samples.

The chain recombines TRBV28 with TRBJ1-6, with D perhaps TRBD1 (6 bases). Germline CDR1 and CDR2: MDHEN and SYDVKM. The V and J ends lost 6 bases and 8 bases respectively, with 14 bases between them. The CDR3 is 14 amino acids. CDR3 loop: CASRPQGLDSPLHF. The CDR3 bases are TGTGCCAGCAGGCCGCAGGGGCTGGATTCACCCCTCCACTTT.

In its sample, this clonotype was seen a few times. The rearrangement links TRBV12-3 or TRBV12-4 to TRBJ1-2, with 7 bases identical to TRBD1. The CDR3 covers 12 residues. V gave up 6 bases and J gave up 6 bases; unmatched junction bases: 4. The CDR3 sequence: CASSTGVDGYTF. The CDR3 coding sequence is TGTGCCAGCAGCACAGGGGTAGATGGCTACACCTTC.

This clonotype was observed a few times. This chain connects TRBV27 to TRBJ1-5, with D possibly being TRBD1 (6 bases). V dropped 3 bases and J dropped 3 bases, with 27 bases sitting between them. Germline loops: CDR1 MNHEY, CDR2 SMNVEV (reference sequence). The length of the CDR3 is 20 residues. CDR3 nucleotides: TGTGCCAGCAGTTTGTCCCCCGGGACACAAGGAGGTCTTGCCAATCAGCCCCAGCATTTT. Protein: CASSLSPGTQGGLANQPQHF.

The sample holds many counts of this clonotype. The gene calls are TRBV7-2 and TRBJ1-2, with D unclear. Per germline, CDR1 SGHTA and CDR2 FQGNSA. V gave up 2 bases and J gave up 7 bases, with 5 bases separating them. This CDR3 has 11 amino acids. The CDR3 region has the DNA TGTGCCAGCAGCTTAAAGGGTGGCTACACCTTC. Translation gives CASSLKGGYTF.

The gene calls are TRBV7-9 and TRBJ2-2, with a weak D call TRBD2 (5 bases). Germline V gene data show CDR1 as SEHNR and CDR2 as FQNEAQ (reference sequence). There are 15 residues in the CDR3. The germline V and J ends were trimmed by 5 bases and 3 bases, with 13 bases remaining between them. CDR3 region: CASSRGNLDTGELFF. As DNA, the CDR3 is TGTGCCAGCAGCAGAGGGAATCTAGACACCGGGGAGCTGTTTTTT.

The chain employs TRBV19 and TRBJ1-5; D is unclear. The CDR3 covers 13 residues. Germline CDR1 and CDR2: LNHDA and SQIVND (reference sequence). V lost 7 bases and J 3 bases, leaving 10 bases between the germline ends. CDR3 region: CASTPELNQPQHF. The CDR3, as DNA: TGTGCCAGTACCCCAGAACTCAATCAGCCCCAGCATTTT.

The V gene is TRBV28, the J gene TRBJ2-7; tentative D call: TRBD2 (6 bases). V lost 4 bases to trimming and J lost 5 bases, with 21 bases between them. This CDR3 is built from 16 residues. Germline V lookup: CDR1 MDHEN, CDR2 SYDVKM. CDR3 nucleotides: TGTGCCAGCAGTTCCCCTTTAAGGGAGCCGGGAGACGAGCAGTACGTC. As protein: CASSSPLREPGDEQYV.

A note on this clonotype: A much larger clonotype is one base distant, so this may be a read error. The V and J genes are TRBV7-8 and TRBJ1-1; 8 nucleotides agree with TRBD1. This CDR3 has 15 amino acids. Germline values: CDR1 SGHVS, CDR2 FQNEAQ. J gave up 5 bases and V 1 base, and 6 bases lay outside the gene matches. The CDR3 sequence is CASSLGMDRDTEAFF. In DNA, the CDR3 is TGTGCCAGCAGCTTAGGTATGGACAGGGATACTGAAGCTTTCTTT. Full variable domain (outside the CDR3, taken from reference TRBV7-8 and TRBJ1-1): GAGVSQSPRYKVAKRGQDVALRCDPISGHVSLFWYQQALGQGPEFLTYFQNEAQLDKSGLPSDRFFAERPEGSVSTLKIQRTQQEDSAVYLCASSLGMDRDTEAFFGQGTRLTVV.

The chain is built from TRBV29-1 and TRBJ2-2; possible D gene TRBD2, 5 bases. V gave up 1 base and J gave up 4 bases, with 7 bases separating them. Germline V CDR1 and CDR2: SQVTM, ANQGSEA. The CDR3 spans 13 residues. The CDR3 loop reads CSVEVGLTGELFF. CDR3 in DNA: TGCAGCGTTGAAGTTGGACTCACCGGGGAGCTGTTTTTT.

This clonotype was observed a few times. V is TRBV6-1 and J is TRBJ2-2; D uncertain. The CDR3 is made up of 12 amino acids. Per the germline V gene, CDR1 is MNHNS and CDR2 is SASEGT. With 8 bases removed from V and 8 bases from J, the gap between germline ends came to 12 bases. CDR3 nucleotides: TGTGCCAGCGGGATCAATGGGGGGGAGCTGTTTTTT. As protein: CASGINGGELFF.

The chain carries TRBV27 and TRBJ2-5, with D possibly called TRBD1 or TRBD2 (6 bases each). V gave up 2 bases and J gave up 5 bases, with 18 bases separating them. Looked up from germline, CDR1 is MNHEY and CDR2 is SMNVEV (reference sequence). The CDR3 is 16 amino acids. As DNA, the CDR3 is TGTGCCAGCAGTTTACCGGTAGTGGGGGGCAGGGAGACCCAGTACTTC. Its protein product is CASSLPVVGGRETQYF.

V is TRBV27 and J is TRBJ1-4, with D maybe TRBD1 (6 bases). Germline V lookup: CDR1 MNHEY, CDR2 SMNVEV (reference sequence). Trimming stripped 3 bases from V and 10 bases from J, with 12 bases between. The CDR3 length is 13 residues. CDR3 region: CASSFQGKVKLFF. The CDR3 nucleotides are TGTGCCAGCAGTTTTCAGGGGAAGGTAAAACTGTTTTTT.

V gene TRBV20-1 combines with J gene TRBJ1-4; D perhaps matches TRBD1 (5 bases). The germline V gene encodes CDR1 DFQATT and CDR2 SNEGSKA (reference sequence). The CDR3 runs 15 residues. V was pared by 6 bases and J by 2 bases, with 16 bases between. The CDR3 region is CSAPGTSATNEKLFF. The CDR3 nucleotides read TGCAGTGCCCCAGGGACCTCCGCTACTAATGAAAAACTGTTTTTT.

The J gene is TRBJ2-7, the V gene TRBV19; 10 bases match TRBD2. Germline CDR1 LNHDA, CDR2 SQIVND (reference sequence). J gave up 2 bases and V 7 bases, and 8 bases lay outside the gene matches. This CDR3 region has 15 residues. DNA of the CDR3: TGTGCCAGTACTCCGGGACTAGCGTCGACCTACGAGCAGTACTTC. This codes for CASTPGLASTYEQYF.

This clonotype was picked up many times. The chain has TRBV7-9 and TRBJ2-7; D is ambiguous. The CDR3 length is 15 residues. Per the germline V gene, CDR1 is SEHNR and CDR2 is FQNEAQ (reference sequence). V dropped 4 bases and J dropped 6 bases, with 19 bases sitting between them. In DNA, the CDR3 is TGTGCCAGCAGCTATAGCCCAGGATTGATTCCCGAGCAGTACTTC. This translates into CASSYSPGLIPEQYF.

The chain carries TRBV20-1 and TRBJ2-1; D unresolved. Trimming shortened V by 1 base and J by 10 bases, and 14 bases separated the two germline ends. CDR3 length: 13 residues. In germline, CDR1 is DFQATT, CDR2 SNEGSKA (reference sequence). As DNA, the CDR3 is TGCAGTGCTAGAGTATTACTCGAAATAGAGCAGTTCTTC. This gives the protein CSARVLLEIEQFF.

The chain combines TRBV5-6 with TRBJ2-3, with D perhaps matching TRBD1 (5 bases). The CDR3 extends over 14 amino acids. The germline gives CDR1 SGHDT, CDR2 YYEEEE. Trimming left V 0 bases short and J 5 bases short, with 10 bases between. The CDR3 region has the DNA TGTGCCAGCAGCTTGGAAGGGGATCAAGATACGCAGTATTTT. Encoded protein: CASSLEGDQDTQYF.

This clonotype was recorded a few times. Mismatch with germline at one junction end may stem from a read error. CDR3 region: CASSLLGQGMYQETQYF. Written as DNA, the CDR3 is TGTGCTAGCAGCCTCCTAGGGCAGGGCATGTACCAAGAGACCCAGTACTTC. V and J are TRBV7-6 and TRBJ2-5; possibly TRBD1 for D (5 bases). Germline assignment: CDR1 SGHVS and CDR2 FNYEAQ. CDR3 length equals 17 residues.

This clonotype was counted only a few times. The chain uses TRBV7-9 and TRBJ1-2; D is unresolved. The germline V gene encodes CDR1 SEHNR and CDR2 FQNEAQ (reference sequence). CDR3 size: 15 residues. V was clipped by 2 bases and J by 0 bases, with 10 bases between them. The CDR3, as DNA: TGTGCCAGCAGCTTATTAATCGGACCTAACTATGGCTACACCTTC. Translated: CASSLLIGPNYGYTF.

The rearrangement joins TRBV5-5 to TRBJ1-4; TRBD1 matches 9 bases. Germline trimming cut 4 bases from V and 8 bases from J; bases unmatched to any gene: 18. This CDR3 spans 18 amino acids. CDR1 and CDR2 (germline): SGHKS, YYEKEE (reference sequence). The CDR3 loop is CASSPAGTGPGGVEKLFF. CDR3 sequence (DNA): TGTGCCAGCAGCCCCGCCGGGACAGGGCCGGGGGGGGTCGAAAAACTGTTTTTT.

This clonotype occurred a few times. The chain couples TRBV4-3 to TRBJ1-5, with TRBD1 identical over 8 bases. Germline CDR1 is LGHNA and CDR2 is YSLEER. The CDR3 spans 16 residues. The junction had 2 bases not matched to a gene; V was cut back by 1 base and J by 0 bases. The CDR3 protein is CASSQATGDSNQPQHF. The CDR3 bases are TGCGCCAGCAGCCAAGCGACAGGGGATAGCAATCAGCCCCAGCATTTT.

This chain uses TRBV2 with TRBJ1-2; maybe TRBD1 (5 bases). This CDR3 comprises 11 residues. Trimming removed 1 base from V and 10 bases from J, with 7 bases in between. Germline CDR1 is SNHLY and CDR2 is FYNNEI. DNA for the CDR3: TGTGCCAGCAGTGAAGGGGGCTTCTACACCTTC. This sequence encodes CASSEGGFYTF.

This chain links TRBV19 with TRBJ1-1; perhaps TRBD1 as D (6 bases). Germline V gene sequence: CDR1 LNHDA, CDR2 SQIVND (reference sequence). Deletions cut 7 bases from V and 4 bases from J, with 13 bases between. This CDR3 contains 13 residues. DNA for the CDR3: TGTGCCAGTATTCCGGACAGACTCACTGAAGCTTTCTTT. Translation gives CASIPDRLTEAFF. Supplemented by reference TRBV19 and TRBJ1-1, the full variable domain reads DGGITQSPKYLFRKEGQNVTLSCEQNLNHDAMYWYRQDPGQGLRLIYYSQIVNDFQKGDIAEGYSVSREKKESFPLTVTSAQKNPTAFYLCASIPDRLTEAFFGQGTRLTVV.

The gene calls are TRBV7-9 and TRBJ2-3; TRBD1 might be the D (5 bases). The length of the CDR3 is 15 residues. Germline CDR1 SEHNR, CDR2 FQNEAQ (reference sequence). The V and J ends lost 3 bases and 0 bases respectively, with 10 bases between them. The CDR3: CASSLKGVSTDTQYF. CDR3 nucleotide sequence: TGTGCCAGCAGCTTGAAAGGGGTCAGCACAGATACGCAGTATTTT.

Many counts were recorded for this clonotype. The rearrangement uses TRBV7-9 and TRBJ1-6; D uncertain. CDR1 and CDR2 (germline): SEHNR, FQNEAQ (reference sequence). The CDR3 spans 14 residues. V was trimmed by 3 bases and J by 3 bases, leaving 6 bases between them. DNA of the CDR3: TGTGCCAGCAGCTTTGCAGACTATAATTCACCCCTCCACTTT. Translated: CASSFADYNSPLHF.

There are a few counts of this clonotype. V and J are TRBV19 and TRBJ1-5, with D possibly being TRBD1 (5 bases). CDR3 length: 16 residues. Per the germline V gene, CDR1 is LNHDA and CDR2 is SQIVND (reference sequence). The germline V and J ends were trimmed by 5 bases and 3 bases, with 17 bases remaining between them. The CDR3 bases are TGTGCCAGTAGTCCAATCGACAGAGAACTCAATCAGCCCCAGCATTTT. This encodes CASSPIDRELNQPQHF.

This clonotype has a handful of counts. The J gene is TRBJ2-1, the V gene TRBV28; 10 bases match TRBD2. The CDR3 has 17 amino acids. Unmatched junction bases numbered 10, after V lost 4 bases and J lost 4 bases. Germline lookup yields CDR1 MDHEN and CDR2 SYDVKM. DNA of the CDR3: TGTGCCAGCAGTTCACCTCCGGGACTAGCGATTTACAATGAGCAGTTCTTC. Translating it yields CASSSPPGLAIYNEQFF.

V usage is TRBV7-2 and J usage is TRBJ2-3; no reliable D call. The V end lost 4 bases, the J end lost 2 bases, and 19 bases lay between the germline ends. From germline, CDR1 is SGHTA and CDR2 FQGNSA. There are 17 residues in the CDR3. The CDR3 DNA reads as TGTGCCAGCAGCTATCCCCAGGACCCACCTCACACAGATACGCAGTATTTT. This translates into CASSYPQDPPHTDTQYF.